This T cell receptor (beta chain) was observed in a study of cytomegalovirus exposure and HLA in healthy donors (dated by TCRdb to 2015 to 2018). A note on the overall study: According to an earlier analysis of 550 to 700 of the donors, 200 million or so T cells yielded roughly 110 million unique TCR beta sequences and less than 300 Gb of sequence data. An early release that covered 640 HLA-typed donors contained approximately 300 gigabases of sequencing data and about 93 million unique TCR sequences. Of the 300 to 400 genotyped donors, about 80% fell in the genetic ancestry cluster associated with self-reported Caucasian donors. The study aimed to test whether cataloging public T cell receptors could reveal signatures of past pathogen exposure. The study profiled the T cell repertoires of about 640 subjects by immunosequencing and related them to cytomegalovirus serostatus. Besides the first cohort of approximately 670 subjects, a separate validation cohort made up of 90 to 150 different subjects was used. The study combined high-throughput TCR immunosequencing, statistical association of individual TCRs with disease status, and machine learning to predict cytomegalovirus infection status. A later analysis re-analyzed previously published TCR beta repertoires from approximately 700 donors and added high-resolution HLA genotyping to study TCR occurrence patterns. Rather than drawing on any new phenotypic data, the later analysis identified candidate immune exposures from TCR beta sequences and the way those sequences occurred across donors. An earlier analysis of some 600 of the donors applied high-throughput TCR beta sequencing to assess whether each TCR beta V gene segment acted as functional or pseudogenic. Donor age, sex, ethnicity and CMV serostatus were collected together with the repertoire data. A later genetic analysis took genome-wide SNP genotypes for 398 of the 666 donors and used that subset as a discovery cohort. All discovery cohort repertoires had been generated using a single sequencing platform. Both class I and class II loci were covered by HLA typing, at four-digit resolution. The number of donors typed differed by locus, with 629-630 for A, B, C, DRB1 and DQB1, around 500 for DQA1, approximately 580 for DPA1, and over 400 for DPB1. A handful of DR-DQ haplotypes were treated as single units for association and clustering because of strong linkage in the cohort. Across 398 genotyped donors of the cohort, an average of about 240,000 unique TCR beta nucleotide sequences per donor were sequenced, and roughly a sixth of those sequences were non-productive.

In total, fewer than 750 healthy bone marrow donors made up the cohort. Cohort members were all nominally healthy when sampled, although unrecorded immune exposures were likely present. The donor was CMV seronegative and was included in the group of about 350 seronegative cohort members. Every donor gave a peripheral blood sample, and the peripheral blood mononuclear cells from that sample were used for TCR beta sequencing. Genomic DNA extraction from the blood cell samples was performed with the Qiagen DNeasy Blood Extraction Kit. What the research found in general, with its limitations: A further reported finding was that TCR beta sequences accurately predicted the HLA-A and HLA-B alleles for most subjects in the first cohort. In a later analysis, around 17,000 TCR beta sequences were associated with specific HLA alleles at a false discovery rate of 0.05. Most CMV-associated TCR beta chains appeared to be HLA-restricted in a later analysis, and the HLA associations seemed to be driven largely by CMV exposure. Most TCR sequences were seen in very few donors, while some public TCRs were found in many individuals. In a later analysis, TCR association rates were found to vary across HLA loci, with the most associated TCRs seen for DRB1 alleles and the fewest for HLA-C alleles. A group of highly shared sequence variants was considered likely to be a technical artifact of the sequencing pipeline. Presence/absence analyses assumed roughly uniform sequencing depth across donors, an assumption that may not hold. In this cohort, only TCR beta chains were sequenced, and detectable features were limited by the absence of alpha or paired-chain data. Some IMGT-functional V segments, including TRBV6-2 and TRBV6-3, could not be distinguished by the 87-base-pair reads and were therefore excluded. Because some donors lacked HLA typing at each locus, the association tests relied only on the typed subset. Compared with the roughly 670-donor mean, donors in an Asian-associated ancestry cluster had fewer N-insertions in productive TCRs, according to a later genetic analysis. For the cohort, immune exposure information was limited to CMV serostatus. In vitro tests confirmed that a few of the cytomegalovirus-associated TCR beta chains recognize cytomegalovirus antigens. V-gene and J-gene trimming of TCR beta chains was associated with a missense DCLRE1C variant in a later genetic analysis, and the association was replicated in an independent cohort. When HLA alleles, especially DR and DQ, strongly co-occurred, attributing TCR associations to individual alleles was difficult. In a later analysis, HLA-associated TCR beta chains were found to be more clonally expanded and to have lower generation probabilities than equally common non-associated chains. The earlier analysis of some 540 of the donors excluded 15 to 20 rarely observed V segments, including chromosome 9 orphons, because counts were too low. The study gave a list of 150 to 200 TCR beta chains associated with cytomegalovirus. The classifier was reported to diagnose cytomegalovirus status with high specificity and sensitivity in both the original and validation cohorts. Correlated functional status among segregating V segments might reflect linkage disequilibrium, but an unknown experimental factor could not be ruled out. Broadly in line with IMGT annotations, most TCR beta V segments showed up in productive rearrangements about 87% or about 30% of the time in an earlier analysis of around 550 of the donors. Several of the top co-occurrence clusters appeared to be linked to parvovirus B19, influenza, CMV and Epstein-Barr virus, according to a later analysis. It was suggested by the authors that the approach could potentially be generalized to other disease states and immunological phenotypes.

Library prep was done by the immunoSEQ multiplex PCR assay. A mixture of 60 forward primers for TCR Vbeta segments and 13 reverse primers for TCR Jbeta segments was used in the multiplex PCR. Amplification of the CDR3 region of rearranged TCR beta genes was performed with a multiplex PCR assay on genomic DNA. Amplified TCR beta libraries were sequenced as 87-base-pair reads on the Illumina HiSeq System. Per the original workflow: Across the 700 or so repertoires, a later analysis counted tens of millions of unique TCR beta chains, some 11 million of which were shared by at least two donors. Raw reads were error-corrected and collapsed into unique sequences with a nearest-neighbor algorithm that merged closely related sequences to remove PCR and sequencing errors. To assign V, D and J gene segments, CDR3 sequences were aligned to IMGT reference sequences. For a sequence to be retained, a match of at least six nucleotides to both a V gene segment and a J gene segment was required. Rearrangements were called productive when the CDR3 lacked stop codons and stayed in frame with V and J; all others were non-productive. Following IMGT convention, CDR3 was defined as the stretch from the second conserved V-encoded cysteine to the conserved J-encoded phenylalanine. The earlier analysis of approximately 590 of the donors excluded any sequence lacking an unambiguous match to a single V gene segment. In an earlier analysis of 587 of the donors, a V segment was called functional when productive rearrangements were above 56.7%, and segregating when the standard deviation between donors exceeded 5%. A statistical classification framework was built to diagnose cytomegalovirus status from the catalog of TCR beta chain sequences. V and J gene assignment, in a later analysis, came from comparing TCR nucleotide sequences with IMGT/GENE-DB human TR gene sequences. In a later analysis, CDR3 sequences and most-parsimonious VDJ recombination scenarios were assigned using the TCRdist pipeline. In a later analysis, each TCR beta chain was defined by its CDR3 amino acid sequence together with its V-gene family, and reads lacking a unique V-gene family were excluded. To address suspected cross-contamination and a sequencing artifact, a later analysis removed 550 to 750 highly shared, low-generation-probability nucleotide sequences. A later analysis calculated a clonal expansion index for each public chain from normalized within-repertoire ranks of inferred template counts. In a later analysis, generation probabilities were computed with a VDJ recombination model fitted to out-of-frame rearrangements, and the resulting probabilities were checked against IGoR. In a later analysis, hypergeometric tests were used to score TCR-TCR, TCR-HLA and TCR-CMV co-occurrence, with a repertoire-size bias correction applied to TCR pairs. To estimate false discovery rates, a later analysis permuted the HLA or CMV assignments 20 times. In a later analysis, co-occurring TCRs were grouped with DBSCAN, and TCRdist sequence similarity was added when clustering was performed within HLA-allele-positive subsets. Co-occurrence clustering excluded repertoires with fewer than 30,000 or more than 120,000 public chains, plus five with anomalous nucleotide sharing. Held by TCRdb, this immuneACCESS table contains in-frame sequences only and omits some clones. Under half of the omission traces to an unresolved V gene where checked; the cause of the rest is unknown. That table is the source of V, J and clone size, and D and trimming were worked out from the DNA. Within this sample are around 110,000 clones, with around 69% of them counted one time only. The ten largest clonotypes hold 2% to 3% of the sample.

The CDR3 runs 19 amino acids, cysteine and phenylalanine included. Only CDR3 DNA remains: 57 bases, in frame from the first base. CDR1 and CDR2 (SGDLS, YYNGEE) derive from the germline V gene. For this chain, trimming is 4 bases at the V end and 1 base at the J end, and the number of junction bases without a gene match is 18. This clone was seen a single time. Its specific antigen is unknown. The input lacks base qualities; no much larger clone sits a single base away. The receptor's source is a man between 18 and 29 years old in good health and CMV-seronegative. This receptor chain uses TRBV9 and TRBJ2-3, with TRBD2 identical over 7 junction bases. Material: PBMCs. The CDR3 amino acid sequence is: CASSHNRLALVSGTDTQYF. The sequenced DNA: TGTGCCAGCAGCCACAACCGACTAGCTTTAGTCTCCGGCACAGATACGCAGTATTTT.